This T cell receptor (beta chain) was obtained from a study of cytomegalovirus exposure and HLA in healthy donors. Study findings and constraints: Later, an analysis found that TCR clusters from the first cohort tended to co-occur in the 95 to 150 validation repertoires.

Sequencing used immunoSEQ multiplex PCR; TCRdb keeps in-frame clones, though not all of them. The table has around 350,000 clones, 75% to 90% seen once. In the case of this clone: Its matching antigen is unknown.

CDR1 is MGHDK, CDR2 SYGVNS, per germline. Trimming removed 1 base from V and 5 bases from J; junction bases left unmatched: 3. This CDR3 contains 15 residues. The origin of this receptor is a woman in her late teens or twenties in good health and CMV-seronegative. Source material: PBMCs. The gene calls are TRBV25-1 and TRBJ2-1; 9 nucleotides align to TRBD2. The CDR3 loop reads CASSEWRTSDNEQFF. The CDR3, as DNA: TGTGCCAGCAGTGAATGGAGGACTAGCGACAATGAGCAGTTCTTC.